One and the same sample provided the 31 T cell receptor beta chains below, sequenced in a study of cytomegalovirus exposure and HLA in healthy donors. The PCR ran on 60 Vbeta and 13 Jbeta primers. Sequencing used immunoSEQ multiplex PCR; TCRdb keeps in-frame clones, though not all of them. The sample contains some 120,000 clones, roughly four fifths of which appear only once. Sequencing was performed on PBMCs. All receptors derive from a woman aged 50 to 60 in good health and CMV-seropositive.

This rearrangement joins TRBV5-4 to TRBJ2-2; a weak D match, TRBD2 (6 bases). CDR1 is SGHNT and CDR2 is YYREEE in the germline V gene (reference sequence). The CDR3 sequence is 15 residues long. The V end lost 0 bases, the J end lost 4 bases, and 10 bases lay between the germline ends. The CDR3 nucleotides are TGTGCCAGCAGCTTGGCGGGGGTTGGCACCGGGGAGCTGTTTTTT. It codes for CASSLAGVGTGELFF.

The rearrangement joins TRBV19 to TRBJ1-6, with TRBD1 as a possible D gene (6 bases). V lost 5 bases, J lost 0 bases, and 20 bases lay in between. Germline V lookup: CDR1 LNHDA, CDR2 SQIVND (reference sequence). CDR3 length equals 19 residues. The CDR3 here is CASSLDRTETSSYNSPLHF. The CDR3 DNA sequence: TGTGCCAGTAGTCTGGACCGGACAGAAACTAGCTCCTATAATTCACCCCTCCACTTT.

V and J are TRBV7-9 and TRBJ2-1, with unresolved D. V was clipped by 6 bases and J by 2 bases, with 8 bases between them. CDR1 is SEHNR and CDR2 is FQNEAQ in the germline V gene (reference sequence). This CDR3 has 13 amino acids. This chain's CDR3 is CASRNQTYNEQFF. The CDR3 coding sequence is TGTGCCAGCAGGAACCAGACCTACAATGAGCAGTTCTTC. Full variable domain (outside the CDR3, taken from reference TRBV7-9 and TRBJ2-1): DTGVSQNPRHKITKRGQNVTFRCDPISEHNRLYWYRQTLGQGPEFLTYFQNEAQLEKSRLLSDRFSAERPKGSFSTLEIQRTEQGDSAMYLCASRNQTYNEQFFGPGTRLTVL.

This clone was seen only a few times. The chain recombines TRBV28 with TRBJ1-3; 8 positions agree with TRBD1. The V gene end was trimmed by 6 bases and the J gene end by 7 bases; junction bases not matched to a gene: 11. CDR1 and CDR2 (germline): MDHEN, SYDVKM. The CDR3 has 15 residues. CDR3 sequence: CASRLTGGGGNTIYF. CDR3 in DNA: TGTGCCAGCAGACTCACAGGGGGGGGTGGCAACACCATATATTTT.

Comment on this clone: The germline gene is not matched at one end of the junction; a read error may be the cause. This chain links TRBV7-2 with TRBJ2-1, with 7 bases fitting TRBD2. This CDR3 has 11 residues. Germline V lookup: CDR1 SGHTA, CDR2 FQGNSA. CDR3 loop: CASSLGRGRVF. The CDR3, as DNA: TGTGCCAGCAGCTTGGGGCGGGGGAGGGTCTTC.

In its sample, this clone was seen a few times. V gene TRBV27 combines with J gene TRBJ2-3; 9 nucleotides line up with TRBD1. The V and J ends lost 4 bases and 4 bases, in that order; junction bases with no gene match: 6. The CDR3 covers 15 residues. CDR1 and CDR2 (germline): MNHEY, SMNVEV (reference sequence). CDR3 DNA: TGTGCCAGCAGTTCCCCTTGGACAGGGGCAGATACGCAGTATTTT. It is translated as CASSSPWTGADTQYF.

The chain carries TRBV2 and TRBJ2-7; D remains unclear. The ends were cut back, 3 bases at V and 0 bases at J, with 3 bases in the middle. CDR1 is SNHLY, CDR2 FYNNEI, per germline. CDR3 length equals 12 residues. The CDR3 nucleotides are TGTGCCAGCAGTGAGAGCTCCTACGAGCAGTACTTC. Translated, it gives CASSESSYEQYF.

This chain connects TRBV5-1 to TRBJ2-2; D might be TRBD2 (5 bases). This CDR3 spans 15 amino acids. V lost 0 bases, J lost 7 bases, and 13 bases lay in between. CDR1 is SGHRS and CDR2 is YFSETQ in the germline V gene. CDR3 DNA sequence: TGCGCCAGCAGCTTGGATCGCGGGTCGCTCGGGGAGCTGTTTTTT. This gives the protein CASSLDRGSLGELFF. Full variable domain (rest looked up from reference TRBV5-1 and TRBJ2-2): KAGVTQTPRYLIKTRGQQVTLSCSPISGHRSVSWYQQTPGQGLQFLFEYFSETQRNKGNFPGRFSGRQFSNSRSEMNVSTLELGDSALYLCASSLDRGSLGELFFGEGSRLTVL.

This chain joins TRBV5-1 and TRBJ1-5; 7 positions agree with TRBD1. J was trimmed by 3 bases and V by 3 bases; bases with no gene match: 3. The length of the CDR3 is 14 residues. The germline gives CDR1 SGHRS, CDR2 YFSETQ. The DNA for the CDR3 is TGCGCCAGCAGCTCAGGGGGACCCAATCAGCCCCAGCATTTT. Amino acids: CASSSGGPNQPQHF.

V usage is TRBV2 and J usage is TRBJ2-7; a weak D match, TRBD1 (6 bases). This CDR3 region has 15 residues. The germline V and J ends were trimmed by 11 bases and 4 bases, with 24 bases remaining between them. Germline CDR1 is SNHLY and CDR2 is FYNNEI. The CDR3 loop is CAPRNRDNLGYEQYF. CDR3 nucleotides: TGTGCCCCTCGGAACAGGGACAACCTTGGTTACGAGCAGTACTTC.

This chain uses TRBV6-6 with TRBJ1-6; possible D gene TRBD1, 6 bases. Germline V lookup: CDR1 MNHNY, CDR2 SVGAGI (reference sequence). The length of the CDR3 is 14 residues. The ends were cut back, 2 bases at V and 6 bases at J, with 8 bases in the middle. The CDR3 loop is CASSYGGANSPLHF. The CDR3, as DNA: TGTGCCAGCAGTTACGGGGGGGCTAATTCACCCCTCCACTTT.

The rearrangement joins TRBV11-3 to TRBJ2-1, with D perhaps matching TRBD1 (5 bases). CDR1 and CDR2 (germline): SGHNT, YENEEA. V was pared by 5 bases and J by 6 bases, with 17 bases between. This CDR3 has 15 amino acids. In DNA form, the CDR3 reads TGTGCCAGCAGCCCTAGGGGCAGGTGGGGCAATGAGCAGTTCTTC. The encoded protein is CASSPRGRWGNEQFF. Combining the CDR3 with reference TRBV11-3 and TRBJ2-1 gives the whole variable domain EAGVVQSPRYKIIEKKQPVAFWCNPISGHNTLYWYLQNLGQGPELLIRYENEEAVDDSQLPKDRFSAERLKGVDSTLKIQPAELGDSAVYLCASSPRGRWGNEQFFGPGTRLTVL.

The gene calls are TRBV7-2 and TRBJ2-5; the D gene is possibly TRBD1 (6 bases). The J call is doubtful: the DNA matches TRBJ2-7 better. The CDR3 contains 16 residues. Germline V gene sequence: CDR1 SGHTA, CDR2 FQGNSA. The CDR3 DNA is TGTGCCAGCAGCTCCGTGACAGGCTACGGAACCTACGAGCAGTACTTC. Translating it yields CASSSVTGYGTYEQYF.

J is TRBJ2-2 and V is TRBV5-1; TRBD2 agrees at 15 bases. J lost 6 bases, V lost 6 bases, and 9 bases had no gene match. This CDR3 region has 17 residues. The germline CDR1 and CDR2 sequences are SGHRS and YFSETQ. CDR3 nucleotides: TGCGCCAGCATGCCCGGGACTAGCGGGGGGTCCTCCGGGGAGCTGTTTTTT. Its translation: CASMPGTSGGSSGELFF.

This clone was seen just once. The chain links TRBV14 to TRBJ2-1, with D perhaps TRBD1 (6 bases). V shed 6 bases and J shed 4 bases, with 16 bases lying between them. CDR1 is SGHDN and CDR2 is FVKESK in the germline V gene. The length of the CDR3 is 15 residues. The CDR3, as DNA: TGTGCCAGCAGGATAACAGGGTCCCGGTACAATGAGCAGTTCTTC. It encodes CASRITGSRYNEQFF. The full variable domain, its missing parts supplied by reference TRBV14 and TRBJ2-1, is EAGVTQFPSHSVIEKGQTVTLRCDPISGHDNLYWYRRVMGKEIKFLLHFVKESKQDESGMPNNRFLAERTGGTYSTLKVQPAELEDSGVYFCASRITGSRYNEQFFGPGTRLTVL.

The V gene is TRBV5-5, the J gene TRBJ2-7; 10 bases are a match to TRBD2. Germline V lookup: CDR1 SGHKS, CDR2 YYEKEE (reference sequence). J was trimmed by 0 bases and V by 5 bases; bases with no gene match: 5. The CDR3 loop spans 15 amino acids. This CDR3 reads CASSFTSGASYEQYF. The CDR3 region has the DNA TGTGCCAGCAGTTTTACTAGCGGGGCCTCCTACGAGCAGTACTTC.

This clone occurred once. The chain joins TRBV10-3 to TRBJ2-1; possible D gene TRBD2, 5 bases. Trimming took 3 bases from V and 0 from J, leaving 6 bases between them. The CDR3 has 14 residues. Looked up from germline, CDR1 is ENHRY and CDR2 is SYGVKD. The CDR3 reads CAISDGSSYNEQFF. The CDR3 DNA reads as TGTGCCATCAGTGATGGGAGCTCCTACAATGAGCAGTTCTTC.

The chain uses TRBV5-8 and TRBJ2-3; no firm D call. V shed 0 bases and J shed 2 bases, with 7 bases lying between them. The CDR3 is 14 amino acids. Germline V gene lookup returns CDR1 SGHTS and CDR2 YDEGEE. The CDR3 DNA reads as TGTGCCAGCAGCTTGGGGCGGCTCACAGATACGCAGTATTTT. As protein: CASSLGRLTDTQYF.

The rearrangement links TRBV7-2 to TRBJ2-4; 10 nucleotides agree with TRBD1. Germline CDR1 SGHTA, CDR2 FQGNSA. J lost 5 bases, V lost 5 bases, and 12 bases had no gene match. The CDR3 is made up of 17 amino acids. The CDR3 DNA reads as TGTGCCAGCAGCCCCCGGACAGGGGGTATTGGGGAAAACATTCAGTACTTC. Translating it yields CASSPRTGGIGENIQYF.

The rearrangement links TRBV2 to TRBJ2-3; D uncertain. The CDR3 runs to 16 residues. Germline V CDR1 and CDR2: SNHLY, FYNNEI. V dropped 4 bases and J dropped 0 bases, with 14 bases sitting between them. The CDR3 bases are TGTGCCAGCAGTGGTCGTTCAGCACAGAGCACAGATACGCAGTATTTT. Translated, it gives CASSGRSAQSTDTQYF.

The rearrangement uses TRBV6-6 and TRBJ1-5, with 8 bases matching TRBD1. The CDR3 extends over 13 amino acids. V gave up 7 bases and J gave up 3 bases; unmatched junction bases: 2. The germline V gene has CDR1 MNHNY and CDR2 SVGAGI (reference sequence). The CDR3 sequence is CASTQGDNQPQHF. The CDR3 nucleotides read TGTGCCAGCACACAGGGGGACAATCAGCCCCAGCATTTT.

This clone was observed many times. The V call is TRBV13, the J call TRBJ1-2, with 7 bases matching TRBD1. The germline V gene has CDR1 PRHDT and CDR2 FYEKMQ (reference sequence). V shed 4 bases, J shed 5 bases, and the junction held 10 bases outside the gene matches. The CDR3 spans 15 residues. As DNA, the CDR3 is TGTGCCAGCAGCTCCCAGGTGGAGGGGGCGTATGGCTACACCTTC. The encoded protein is CASSSQVEGAYGYTF.

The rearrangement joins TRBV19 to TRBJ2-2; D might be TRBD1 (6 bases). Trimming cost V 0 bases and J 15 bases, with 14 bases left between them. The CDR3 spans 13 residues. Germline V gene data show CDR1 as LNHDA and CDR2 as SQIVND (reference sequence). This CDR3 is CASSIEGALAMFF. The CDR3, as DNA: TGTGCCAGTAGTATAGAGGGGGCCCTCGCTATGTTTTTT.

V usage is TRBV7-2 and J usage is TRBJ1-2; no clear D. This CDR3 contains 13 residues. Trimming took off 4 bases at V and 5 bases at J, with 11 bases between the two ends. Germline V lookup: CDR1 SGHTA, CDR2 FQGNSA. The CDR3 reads CASSSPMSYGYTF. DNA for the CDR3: TGTGCCAGCAGCTCCCCCATGAGTTATGGCTACACCTTC.

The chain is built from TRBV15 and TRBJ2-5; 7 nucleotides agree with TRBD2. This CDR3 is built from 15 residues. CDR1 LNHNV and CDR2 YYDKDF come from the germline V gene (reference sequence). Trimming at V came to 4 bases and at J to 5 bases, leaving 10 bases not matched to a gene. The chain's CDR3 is CATSTSRTRTETQYF. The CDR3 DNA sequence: TGTGCCACCAGCACAAGCAGGACTAGGACGGAGACCCAGTACTTC.

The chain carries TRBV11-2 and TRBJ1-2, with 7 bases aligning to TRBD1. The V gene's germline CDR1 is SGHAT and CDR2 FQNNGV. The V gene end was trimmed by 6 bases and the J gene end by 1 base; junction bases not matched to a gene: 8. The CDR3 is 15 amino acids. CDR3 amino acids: CASRLSGQLNYGYTF. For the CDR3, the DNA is TGTGCCAGCAGATTATCGGGACAGCTTAACTATGGCTACACCTTC.

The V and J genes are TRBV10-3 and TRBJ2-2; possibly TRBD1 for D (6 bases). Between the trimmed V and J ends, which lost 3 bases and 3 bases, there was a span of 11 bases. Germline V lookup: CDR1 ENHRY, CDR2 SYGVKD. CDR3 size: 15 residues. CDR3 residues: CAISEYEGDTGELFF. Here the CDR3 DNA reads TGTGCCATCAGTGAATACGAGGGGGACACCGGGGAGCTGTTTTTT.

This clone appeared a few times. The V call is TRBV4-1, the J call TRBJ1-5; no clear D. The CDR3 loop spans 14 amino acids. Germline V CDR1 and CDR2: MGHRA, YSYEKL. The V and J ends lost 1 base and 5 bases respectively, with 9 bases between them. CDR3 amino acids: CASSQVRSDQPQHF. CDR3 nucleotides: TGCGCCAGCAGCCAAGTCAGATCCGATCAGCCCCAGCATTTT.

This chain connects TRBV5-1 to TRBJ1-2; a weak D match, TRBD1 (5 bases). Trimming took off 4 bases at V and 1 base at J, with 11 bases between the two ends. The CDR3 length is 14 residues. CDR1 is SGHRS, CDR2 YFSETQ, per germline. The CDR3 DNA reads TGCGCCAGCAGCCCGGGGGTAATTAACTATGGCTACACCTTC. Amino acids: CASSPGVINYGYTF.

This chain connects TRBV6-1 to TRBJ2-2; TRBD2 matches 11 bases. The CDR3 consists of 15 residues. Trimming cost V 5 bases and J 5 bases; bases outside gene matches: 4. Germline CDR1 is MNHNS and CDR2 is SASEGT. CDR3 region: CASSLAGGQTGELFF. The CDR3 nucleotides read TGTGCCAGCAGTTTAGCGGGGGGGCAAACCGGGGAGCTGTTTTTT.

CDR3 in amino acids: CAIRRDLSTDTQYF. The DNA of the CDR3 is TGTGCCATCAGACGGGACTTGAGCACAGATACGCAGTATTTT. This chain links TRBV10-3 with TRBJ2-3; maybe TRBD2 (6 bases). Germline V gene lookup returns CDR1 ENHRY and CDR2 SYGVKD. The CDR3 covers 14 residues. Trimming left V 6 bases short and J 0 bases short, with 10 bases between.